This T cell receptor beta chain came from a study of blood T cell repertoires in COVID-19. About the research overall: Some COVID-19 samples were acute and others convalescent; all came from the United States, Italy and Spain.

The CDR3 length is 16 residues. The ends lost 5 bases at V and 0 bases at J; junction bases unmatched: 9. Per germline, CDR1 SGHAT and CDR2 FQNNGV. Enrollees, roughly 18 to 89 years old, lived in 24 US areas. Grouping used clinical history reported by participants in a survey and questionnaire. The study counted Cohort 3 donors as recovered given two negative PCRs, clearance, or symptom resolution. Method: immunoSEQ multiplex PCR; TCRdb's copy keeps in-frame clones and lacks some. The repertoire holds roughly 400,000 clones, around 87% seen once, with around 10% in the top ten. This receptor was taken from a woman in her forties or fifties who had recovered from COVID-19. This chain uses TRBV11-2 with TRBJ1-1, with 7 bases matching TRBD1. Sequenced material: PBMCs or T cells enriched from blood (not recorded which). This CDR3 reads CASSPWTGGMNTEAFF. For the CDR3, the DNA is TGTGCCAGCAGCCCCTGGACAGGCGGTATGAACACTGAAGCTTTCTTT.